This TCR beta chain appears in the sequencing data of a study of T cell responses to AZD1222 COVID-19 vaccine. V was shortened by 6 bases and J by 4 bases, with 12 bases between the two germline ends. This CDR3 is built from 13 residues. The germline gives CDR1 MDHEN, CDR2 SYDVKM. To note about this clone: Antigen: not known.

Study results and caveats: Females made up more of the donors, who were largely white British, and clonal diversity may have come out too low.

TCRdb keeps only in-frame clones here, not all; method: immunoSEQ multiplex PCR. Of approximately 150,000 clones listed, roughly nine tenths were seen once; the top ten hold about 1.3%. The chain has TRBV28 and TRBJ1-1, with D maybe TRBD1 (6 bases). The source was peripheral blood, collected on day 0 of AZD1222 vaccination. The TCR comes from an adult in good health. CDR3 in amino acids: CASRTQGFTEAFF. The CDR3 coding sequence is TGTGCCAGCAGAACTCAGGGGTTCACTGAAGCTTTCTTT.